The entry below describes one T cell receptor (beta chain). This table comes from immunoSEQ multiplex PCR, and its TCRdb copy is limited to in-frame clones, with some not included. The sample lists around 600,000 clones, roughly 96% seen once, with around 0.11% in the top ten. The CDR3 contains 20 residues. Germline CDR1 is SGHDN and CDR2 is FVKESK. V lost 5 bases, J lost 0 bases, and 18 bases stayed unmatched. The sample originates from a study of shared clonotypes between healthy human individuals. Terminally differentiated effector memory CD45RA+ cells were excluded from the naive CD8 cells, which were CD45RO-negative and positively selected for CCR7.

This rearrangement joins TRBV14 to TRBJ1-4; 7 bases agree with TRBD1. This receptor was identified in a woman in her thirties in good health. The material sequenced was naive CD8+ T cells sorted from blood. CDR3: CASSSWAGQNPHATNEKLFF. The CDR3 DNA follows: TGTGCCAGCAGCTCCTGGGCGGGACAGAACCCTCATGCAACTAATGAAAAACTGTTTTTT.